This T cell receptor (beta chain) emerged from a study of beta chain features in type 1 diabetes. Study-wide context: Over 85,000,000 sorted cells were examined across all samples.

Study outcomes and limitations: Shorter TCRB CDR3s, moderately but significantly so, marked every one of the four CD4+ subsets in Type 1 diabetes patients. cDNA-based sequencing might over-represent cells highly expressing TCR.

Sorted CD4+ subsets: naive, central memory, regulatory, stem cell-like memory (CD45RO/CCR7/CD25/CD127/CD95/CD27 panel). Each sorted fraction was over 95% pure. This clone was seen more than once but under ten times. Its antigen is not identified. Since all of the isolated RNA was reverse transcribed, expressed TCRB transcripts were what got sequenced. TCRdb's copy holds only in-frame clones and misses some; the assay was immunoSEQ multiplex PCR. In the table there are 250,000 to 350,000 clones, 15% of which are singletons. CDR1 and CDR2 from the germline V gene are MGHRA and YSYEKL. CDR3 length equals 14 residues. V was shortened by 6 bases and J by 4 bases, with 13 bases between the two germline ends.

Material: naive CD4+ T cells from blood. The chain joins TRBV4-1 to TRBJ1-5; unclear D gene. The receptor was isolated from a young man with type 1 diabetes. The CDR3 bases are TGCGCCAGCAGTTTATTGGGCCGTAATCAGCCCCAGCATTTT. This codes for CASSLLGRNQPQHF.